These 23 T cell receptor beta chains share one sample of origin, sequenced in a study of T cells in Graves' hyperthyroidism and ophthalmopathy. Amplification yielded TCR beta CDR3 regions, with RNA transcripts as the source. HTBI primers were employed in a first-round RT-PCR of the TCR CDR3. In TCRdb, the multiplex PCR reads were re-called with MiXCR into one record per CDR3 protein. The sample includes about 360,000 distinct CDR3 sequences, 13% of them seen just once. Sequencing was performed on blood. The receptor set was obtained from a young woman with Graves' hyperthyroidism.

The chain links TRBV7-3 to TRBJ1-2; 7 nucleotides line up with TRBD1. Per germline, CDR1 SGHTA and CDR2 FQGTGA. J lost 0 bases, V lost 5 bases, and 9 bases had no gene match. The CDR3 loop spans 16 amino acids. CDR3 region: CASSLTGTESNYGYTF. DNA for the CDR3: TGTGCCAGCAGCCTGACCGGGACAGAGTCTAACTATGGCTACACCTTC.

This clonotype has only a few counts. V is TRBV5-6 and J is TRBJ2-1; 8 bases match TRBD1. V dropped 1 base and J dropped 7; count of bases not matched to a gene: 10. Germline V gives CDR1 SGHDT, CDR2 YYEEEE. This CDR3 is built from 16 residues. The DNA for the CDR3 is TGTGCCAGCAGCTTGTGGACAGGGAGTGTATTGAATGAGCAGTTCTTC. Residues: CASSLWTGSVLNEQFF.

In DNA, the CDR3 is TGCGCCAGCAGTAACGGAGGGCCTTACAATGAGCAGTTCTTC. As protein: CASSNGGPYNEQFF. V usage is TRBV4-3 and J usage is TRBJ2-1; possible D gene TRBD2, 6 bases. Trimming cost V 6 bases and J 4 bases, with 13 bases left between them. The CDR3 is 14 amino acids. The germline gives CDR1 LGHNA, CDR2 YSLEER.

This clonotype was detected many times. This chain links TRBV28 with TRBJ1-4; 7 positions agree with TRBD1. V was pared by 7 bases and J by 10 bases, with 15 bases of the junction left unmatched. In germline, CDR1 is MDHEN, CDR2 SYDVKM. This CDR3 has 15 amino acids. The CDR3 nucleotides read TGTGCCAGCACCACAGGGGAACGGCCTAGTGGAAAACTGTTTTTT. This encodes CASTTGERPSGKLFF.

This clonotype has ten or more counts. This sequence joins TRBV28 and TRBJ1-5, with D unclear. Trimming pared 6 bases from V and 0 bases from J, leaving 9 bases between. Germline CDR1 reads MDHEN; CDR2 reads SYDVKM. The CDR3 totals 14 residues. The CDR3 DNA reads TGTGCCAGCAGCTCCGGGATTAGCAATCAGCCCCAGCATTTT. It encodes CASSSGISNQPQHF.

There are many counts of this clonotype. CDR3 residues: CASSLVAGTPVAFF. CDR3 bases: TGCGCCAGCAGCTTAGTCGCCGGGACTCCTGTCGCTTTCTTT. The chain joins TRBV5-1 to TRBJ1-1; tentative D call: TRBD1 (5 bases). The V gene lost 2 bases and the J gene lost 11 bases, with 19 bases spanning the gap. CDR1 and CDR2 (germline): SGHRS, YFSETQ. The CDR3 is made up of 14 amino acids. Complete variable domain (other parts from reference TRBV5-1 and TRBJ1-1): KAGVTQTPRYLIKTRGQQVTLSCSPISGHRSVSWYQQTPGQGLQFLFEYFSETQRNKGNFPGRFSGRQFSNSRSEMNVSTLELGDSALYLCASSLVAGTPVAFFGQGTRLTVV.

Many counts were recorded for this clonotype. The chain uses TRBV7-9 and TRBJ2-7; D could derive from TRBD1 or TRBD2 (5 bases each). V lost 6 bases and J 2 bases, leaving 14 bases between the germline ends. Per germline, CDR1 SEHNR and CDR2 FQNEAQ (reference sequence). The CDR3 has 14 amino acids. CDR3 DNA sequence: TGTGCCAGCAGTAGTGGGTGGGACGCCTACGAGCAGTACTTC. Its protein product is CASSSGWDAYEQYF.

The CDR3 reads CASSWDSSSGNTIYF. The CDR3 DNA is TGTGCCAGCAGCTGGGACTCCAGCTCTGGAAACACCATATATTTT. J is TRBJ1-3 and V is TRBV7-2; weak D call: TRBD1 (5 bases). V dropped 4 bases and J dropped 0 bases, with 10 bases sitting between them. Germline V CDR1 and CDR2: SGHTA, FQGNSA. The length of the CDR3 is 15 residues.

This clonotype has at least ten counts. The rearrangement links TRBV7-9 to TRBJ2-1, with 9 bases lining up with TRBD2. From germline, CDR1 is SEHNR and CDR2 FQNEAQ (reference sequence). V was pared by 2 bases and J by 1 base, with 15 bases of the junction left unmatched. The CDR3 totals 20 residues. The CDR3 protein is CASSLRSLAGRGGSYNEQFF. CDR3 DNA sequence: TGTGCCAGCAGCTTAAGGTCCCTAGCGGGAAGGGGAGGATCCTACAATGAGCAGTTCTTC.

This clonotype was observed at least ten times. The chain uses TRBV6-1 and TRBJ1-1; no definite D call. Germline CDR1 and CDR2: MNHNS and SASEGT. The CDR3 sequence is 14 residues long. V was trimmed by 5 bases and J by 1 base, leaving 11 bases between them. The CDR3 DNA follows: TGTGCCAGCAGTCCCCCCGGGAGGAACACTGAAGCTTTCTTT. It encodes CASSPPGRNTEAFF.

This sequence joins TRBV29-1 and TRBJ1-2, with 9 bases identical to TRBD1. In germline, CDR1 is SQVTM, CDR2 ANQGSEA. The V segment lost 5 bases and the J segment 2 bases; nucleotides outside the gene matches: 6. The CDR3 is made up of 14 amino acids. The CDR3 coding sequence is TGCAGCGTTCCTACAGGGGGCAGGAACTATGGCTACACCTTC. Encoded protein: CSVPTGGRNYGYTF.

This clonotype was found many times. The chain is built from TRBV25-1 and TRBJ2-3; the D gene is possibly TRBD2 (5 bases). Germline CDR1 MGHDK, CDR2 SYGVNS. The CDR3 is made up of 15 amino acids. V was cut by 4 bases and J by 0 bases, with 11 bases left in between. DNA of the CDR3: TGTGCCAGCAGTGGTCGTGGGAGAAGCACAGATACGCAGTATTTT. Translated: CASSGRGRSTDTQYF.

This clonotype has at least ten counts. The rearrangement joins TRBV18 to TRBJ2-5; unclear D gene. V gave up 6 bases and J gave up 1 base, with 12 bases separating them. The CDR3 runs 14 residues. Germline V gene lookup returns CDR1 KGHSH and CDR2 LQKENI. CDR3 amino acids: CASSPRTAQETQYF. The CDR3 nucleotides are TGTGCCAGCTCGCCGCGAACAGCCCAAGAGACCCAGTACTTC.

This clonotype was detected ten times or more. One end of the junction is discordant with germline, which a read error may explain. The chain links TRBV29-1 to TRBJ2-3; 8 bases map to TRBD1. Germline V gene data show CDR1 as SQVTM and CDR2 as ANQGSEA. The CDR3 runs 15 residues. CDR3 nucleotide sequence: TGCAGCGTGGAAGGTACGACAGGGGGCACAGATACGCAGTATTTT. Protein product: CSVEGTTGGTDTQYF.

This clonotype showed up many times. The chain has TRBV20-1 and TRBJ1-2; D is undetermined. Trimming shortened V by 3 bases and J by 13 bases, and 15 bases separated the two germline ends. CDR3 length equals 11 residues. Germline V CDR1 and CDR2: DFQATT, SNEGSKA (reference sequence). Here the CDR3 reads CSARVNRDGTF. CDR3 in DNA: TGCAGTGCTAGGGTTAACAGAGACGGCACCTTC.

A few counts support this clonotype. The chain carries TRBV9 and TRBJ2-1; D unclear. The CDR3 spans 15 residues. CDR1 is SGDLS, CDR2 YYNGEE, per germline. V gave up 4 bases and J gave up 3 bases, with 14 bases separating them. As DNA, the CDR3 is TGTGCCAGCAGCATTACCTTGGGCCTCTACAATGAGCAGTTCTTC. Residues: CASSITLGLYNEQFF.

This clonotype was detected ten times or more. The chain joins TRBV12-3 or TRBV12-4 to TRBJ1-5; no definite D call. The V end was cut by 3 bases, the J end by 1 base, with 10 bases between. This CDR3 comprises 15 residues. The CDR3 region has the DNA TGTGCCAGCAGTTTCGGCGGCCACAGCAATCAGCCCCAGCATTTT. As protein: CASSFGGHSNQPQHF.

The rearrangement links TRBV4-1 to TRBJ1-2, with D tentatively TRBD1 (6 bases). The germline V gene has CDR1 MGHRA and CDR2 YSYEKL. The CDR3 spans 14 residues. Between the trimmed V and J ends, which lost 0 bases and 2 bases, there was a span of 7 bases. Here the CDR3 reads CASSQEDRNYGYTF. The CDR3 DNA follows: TGCGCCAGCAGCCAAGAAGACAGGAACTATGGCTACACCTTC.

In this sample, this clonotype turned up many times. This sequence joins TRBV20-1 and TRBJ2-1; D may be TRBD2 (6 bases). Trimming removed 1 base at V and 9 bases at J, with 19 bases between. Per germline, CDR1 DFQATT and CDR2 SNEGSKA (reference sequence). The CDR3 runs to 15 residues. CDR3 nucleotides: TGCAGTGCTAGAGTCTTCGGGAGAGAAATCGGTGAGCAGTTCTTC. Translated: CSARVFGREIGEQFF.

This clonotype was detected a few times. This sequence may be a read error, since a much larger clone differs from it by one base. V and J are TRBV7-2 and TRBJ1-6; D is uncertain. The germline V gene has CDR1 SGHTA and CDR2 FQGNSA. CDR3 length equals 13 residues. The CDR3 protein is CANSSGSNSPLHF. CDR3 nucleotide sequence: TGTGCCAACAGCAGCGGCAGTAATTCACCCCTCCACTTT. Using reference TRBV7-2 and TRBJ1-6 for the parts outside the CDR3, the full variable domain is GAGVSQSPSNKVTEKGKDVELRCDPISGHTALYWYRQSLGQGLEFLIYFQGNSAPDKSGLPSDRFSAERTGGSVSTLTIQRTQQEDSAVYLCANSSGSNSPLHFGNGTRLTVT.

This clonotype was counted at least ten times. The rearrangement uses TRBV7-9 and TRBJ1-4; D is uncertain. CDR1 and CDR2 from the germline V gene are SEHNR and FQNEAQ (reference sequence). The V and J ends lost 1 base and 8 bases respectively, with 11 bases between them. The length of the CDR3 is 14 residues. CDR3 protein: CASSLGPTGEKLFF. The DNA for the CDR3 is TGTGCCAGCAGCTTAGGGCCAACGGGGGAAAAACTGTTTTTT.

CDR3 DNA sequence: TGCAGTGTTAGGGCGCTCTGGGGGGGGGTGAGCAATCAGCCCCAGCATTTT. This encodes CSVRALWGGVSNQPQHF. The gene calls are TRBV20-1 and TRBJ1-5; D is possibly TRBD1 (5 bases). The V gene's germline CDR1 is DFQATT and CDR2 SNEGSKA (reference sequence). CDR3 size: 17 residues. Trimming stripped 7 bases from V and 1 base from J, with 23 bases between.

V usage is TRBV15 and J usage is TRBJ1-3; D is unclear. Trimming cost V 0 bases and J 4 bases, with 10 bases left between them. CDR1 and CDR2 (germline): LNHNV, YYDKDF (reference sequence). The CDR3 consists of 15 residues. CDR3 sequence (DNA): TGTGCCACCAGCAGAGATCTCGGCAGGGGAAACACCATATATTTT. Translating gives CATSRDLGRGNTIYF.